This entry is about one T cell receptor beta chain. The antigen is undetermined. With 6 bases removed from V and 5 bases from J, the gap between germline ends came to 16 bases. This CDR3 has 14 residues. Germline V gene sequence: CDR1 SGHTA, CDR2 FQGNSA. These data come from a study of PD-1 blockade in mismatch repair-deficient tumors. Overall study context: Patients had approximately 11 mismatch repair-deficient cancer types and were previously treated and progressing. The study, taken as a whole, reports: After pembrolizumab, tumor-resident clones rose rapidly, then generally contracted before radiologic responses.

Assay used: immunoSEQ multiplex PCR; TCRdb lists only in-frame clones, some missing. Of some 120,000 clones in the sample, approximately 86% were seen once. TCR sequencing covered a few patients who responded to pembrolizumab. The rearrangement uses TRBV7-2 and TRBJ2-5; D gene ambiguous. This TCR came from an adult with mismatch repair-deficient cancer. The starting material was peripheral blood, obtained 44 weeks after starting pembrolizumab. The CDR3 loop is CASRPTRFQETQYF. The CDR3 coding sequence is TGTGCCAGCAGACCTACAAGGTTCCAGGAGACCCAGTACTTC. The variable domain in full, completed from reference TRBV7-2 and TRBJ2-5, reads GAGVSQSPSNKVTEKGKDVELRCDPISGHTALYWYRQSLGQGLEFLIYFQGNSAPDKSGLPSDRFSAERTGGSVSTLTIQRTQQEDSAVYLCASRPTRFQETQYFGPGTRLLVL.